These 2 T cell receptor beta chains were all obtained from the same sample, sequenced in a study of radiotherapy plus CTLA-4 blockade in lung cancer. The assay was immunoSEQ multiplex PCR, and TCRdb's table has in-frame clones only and misses some. The sample lists tens of thousands of clones; around 70% were seen once. The sample in question was peripheral blood, obtained from a patient treated with radiotherapy plus ipilimumab. The receptors originated from a human donor with non-small cell lung cancer whose response to radiotherapy plus ipilimumab could not be evaluated.

By proportion, this clone is medium-sized. The chain recombines TRBV30 with TRBJ2-4; 7 bases agree with TRBD1. Germline loops: CDR1 GTSNPN, CDR2 SVGIG (reference sequence). The CDR3 contains 13 residues. V gave up 0 bases and J gave up 8 bases; unmatched junction bases: 4. In nucleotides, the CDR3 is TGTGCCTGGAGTGTAGGCCAGGGGGACATTCAGTACTTC. Amino acid sequence: CAWSVGQGDIQYF.

The chain joins TRBV4-2 to TRBJ2-7; TRBD2 aligns across 7 bases. From germline, CDR1 is LGHNA and CDR2 YNFKEQ. CDR3 length: 17 residues. The J segment lost 3 bases and the V segment lost 1 base, leaving 12 bases of the junction unmatched. CDR3 loop: CASSQVYGGSTLYEQYF. The CDR3 coding sequence is TGTGCCAGCAGCCAAGTTTATGGCGGGAGCACCCTCTACGAGCAGTACTTC.